What follows are 25 T cell receptor beta chains derived from one specimen sequenced in a study of blood T cell repertoires in COVID-19. Data came from immunoSEQ multiplex PCR; TCRdb stores just in-frame clones and leaves some out. The sample holds nearly 250,000 clones, 75% to 90% seen once. The sample consisted of PBMCs or T cells enriched from blood (not recorded which). These TCRs come from a man between 45 and 60 years old who had been exposed to COVID-19.

In its sample, this clone was seen once. In nucleotides, the CDR3 is TGTGCCAGCAGCTTAGCGGGGGGATTCGGGGGCACCGGGGAGCTGTTTTTT. Its translation is CASSLAGGFGGTGELFF. V gene TRBV7-6 combines with J gene TRBJ2-2; TRBD2 is a possible D gene (6 bases). CDR1 is SGHVS, CDR2 FNYEAQ, per germline. The CDR3 totals 17 residues. V lost 0 bases to trimming and J lost 4 bases, with 15 bases between them.

The V gene is TRBV7-2, the J gene TRBJ1-2; 9 bases agree with TRBD1. The CDR3 contains 16 residues. Losses at the gene ends were 5 bases for V and 1 base for J; bases not matched to a gene: 8. Germline CDR1 reads SGHTA; CDR2 reads FQGNSA. The CDR3 nucleotides read TGTGCCAGCAGCGCGACTCCGGGACAGGGTAACTATGGCTACACCTTC. This sequence encodes CASSATPGQGNYGYTF.

This sequence joins TRBV5-5 and TRBJ1-1, with D possibly matching TRBD1 (5 bases). Deletions cut 3 bases from V and 10 bases from J, with 13 bases between. Germline CDR1 and CDR2: SGHKS and YYEKEE (reference sequence). The CDR3 runs 12 residues. The CDR3 DNA is TGTGCCAGCAGCTATGATCAGGGTCGAGCTTTCTTT. Its translation is CASSYDQGRAFF.

The chain carries TRBV7-2 and TRBJ2-5; TRBD2 matches at 9 bases. The trim removed 2 bases at V and 1 base at J, leaving 2 bases unmatched. The CDR3 contains 15 residues. In germline, CDR1 is SGHTA, CDR2 FQGNSA. In nucleotides, the CDR3 is TGTGCCAGCAGCTTACTAGCGGGGCCCCAAGAGACCCAGTACTTC. Translating it yields CASSLLAGPQETQYF.

The gene calls are TRBV18 and TRBJ1-3; D is ambiguous. Germline-derived CDR1 and CDR2 are KGHSH and LQKENI. Deletions cut 1 base from V and 0 bases from J, with 7 bases between. The CDR3 loop spans 15 amino acids. CDR3 protein: CASSPRGASGNTIYF. CDR3 nucleotides: TGTGCCAGCTCACCACGGGGAGCCTCTGGAAACACCATATATTTT.

The chain joins TRBV14 to TRBJ1-1, with unresolved D. The germline V gene encodes CDR1 SGHDN and CDR2 FVKESK. This CDR3 is 12 amino acids long. Trimming cost V 4 bases and J 3 bases, with 6 bases left between them. Here the CDR3 DNA reads TGTGCCAGCAGCCCTCAGTACACTGAAGCTTTCTTT. Protein sequence: CASSPQYTEAFF.

The CDR3 DNA is TGTGCCAGCAGCTTGCGGGGAACTGAAGCTTTCTTT. It yields the protein CASSLRGTEAFF. The chain carries TRBV5-8 and TRBJ1-1; D is unclear. The CDR3 consists of 12 residues. The germline gives CDR1 SGHTS, CDR2 YDEGEE. The V end lost 1 base, the J end lost 5 bases, and 6 bases lay between the germline ends.

A note on this clone: One junction end disagrees with the germline gene, perhaps due to a read error. The chain has TRBV6-5 and TRBJ2-1; 12 nucleotides line up with TRBD2. CDR1 and CDR2 (germline): MNHEY, SVGAGI. The CDR3 spans 15 residues. CDR3 sequence reads: CASRYSWTSGDEQFF. The CDR3 nucleotides are TGTGCCAGCAGATACTCATGGACTAGCGGGGATGAGCAGTTCTTC.

In DNA form, the CDR3 reads TGTGCCATCAGTGGGTTCGGGGGGCTAGCGGGGACTAGCACAGATACGCAGTATTTT. This translates into CAISGFGGLAGTSTDTQYF. This sequence joins TRBV10-3 and TRBJ2-3, with 9 bases fitting TRBD2. The CDR3 extends over 19 amino acids. CDR1 ENHRY and CDR2 SYGVKD come from the germline V gene. Germline trimming cut 4 bases from V and 0 bases from J; bases unmatched to any gene: 14.

The CDR3 coding sequence is TGTGCCAGCAGTGAGTCTCAGGGTGGAAATGAGCAGTTCTTC. It codes for CASSESQGGNEQFF. The rearrangement uses TRBV6-4 and TRBJ2-1, with D maybe TRBD1 (5 bases). The CDR3 totals 14 residues. The V and J ends lost 3 bases and 7 bases respectively, with 13 bases between them. The V gene's germline CDR1 is MRHNA and CDR2 SNTAGT.

V gene TRBV23-1 combines with J gene TRBJ1-2; tentative D call: TRBD1 (5 bases). TRBV23-1 belongs to the ORF category, with a function that is uncertain. The CDR3 sequence is 14 residues long. The V gene lost 9 bases and the J gene lost 8 bases, with 22 bases spanning the gap. The CDR3 region is CARTSTDKYGGYTF. CDR3 coding DNA: TGCGCCAGGACCTCGACAGACAAATATGGCGGCTACACCTTC.

CDR3 nucleotide sequence: TGCGCCAGCAGCCCAAAGGGGAGGGCCATTGAGACCCAGTACTTC. This gives the protein CASSPKGRAIETQYF. The chain joins TRBV4-1 to TRBJ2-5, with TRBD2 matching 7 bases. J was trimmed by 5 bases and V by 4 bases; bases with no gene match: 10. The V gene's germline CDR1 is MGHRA and CDR2 YSYEKL. The CDR3 sequence is 15 residues long.

The V and J genes are TRBV5-5 and TRBJ2-2; D is ambiguous. The CDR3 spans 17 residues. V shed 0 bases and J shed 0 bases, with 12 bases lying between them. Germline V CDR1 and CDR2: SGHKS, YYEKEE (reference sequence). The CDR3 DNA reads as TGTGCCAGCAGCTTGGCCAACCAGGTTACGAACACCGGGGAGCTGTTTTTT. Translating it yields CASSLANQVTNTGELFF.

This chain uses TRBV5-4 with TRBJ1-2; 10 bases align to TRBD1. The CDR3 length is 15 residues. CDR1 is SGHNT, CDR2 YYREEE, per germline (reference sequence). The V gene end was trimmed by 4 bases and the J gene end by 6 bases; junction bases not matched to a gene: 9. The CDR3, as DNA: TGTGCCAGCAGCCCAGACAGGGGGCTGCTGGATGGCTACACCTTC. Protein product: CASSPDRGLLDGYTF.

V is TRBV28 and J is TRBJ1-5, with D possibly being TRBD1 (6 bases). CDR1 and CDR2 from the germline V gene are MDHEN and SYDVKM. This CDR3 has 16 amino acids. V was clipped by 6 bases and J by 2 bases, with 17 bases between them. CDR3 region: CASRQRGGEGNQPQHF. In DNA form, the CDR3 reads TGTGCCAGCAGACAAAGGGGGGGCGAAGGCAATCAGCCCCAGCATTTT.

This clone was recorded only once. V usage is TRBV7-9 and J usage is TRBJ2-5; D ambiguous. The CDR3 is 16 residues long. V was shortened by 3 bases and J by 1 base, with 15 bases between the two germline ends. Germline V gene lookup returns CDR1 SEHNR and CDR2 FQNEAQ (reference sequence). In DNA form, the CDR3 reads TGTGCCAGCAGCTTTAAAAGTGGTCGGTTCCAAGAGACCCAGTACTTC. Amino acids: CASSFKSGRFQETQYF.

This chain joins TRBV9 and TRBJ2-7, with TRBD1 as a possible D gene (6 bases). Germline V gene sequence: CDR1 SGDLS, CDR2 YYNGEE. The CDR3 totals 14 residues. V was clipped by 3 bases and J by 2 bases, with 12 bases between them. CDR3 protein: CASSAGGATYEQYF. The CDR3 coding sequence is TGTGCCAGCAGCGCTGGGGGCGCCACCTACGAGCAGTACTTC.

The chain uses TRBV11-3 and TRBJ1-1, with D unresolved. The germline V gene encodes CDR1 SGHNT and CDR2 YENEEA. The CDR3 has 13 residues. V was shortened by 4 bases and J by 4 bases, with 10 bases between the two germline ends. The CDR3 sequence: CASSSDFGTEAFF. CDR3 sequence (DNA): TGTGCCAGCAGCTCCGACTTTGGCACTGAAGCTTTCTTT. Filled out from reference TRBV11-3 and TRBJ1-1, the complete variable domain reads EAGVVQSPRYKIIEKKQPVAFWCNPISGHNTLYWYLQNLGQGPELLIRYENEEAVDDSQLPKDRFSAERLKGVDSTLKIQPAELGDSAVYLCASSSDFGTEAFFGQGTRLTVV.

The chain uses TRBV5-1 and TRBJ1-1; D is perhaps TRBD1 (5 bases). V lost 0 bases and J 4 bases, leaving 19 bases between the germline ends. CDR1 and CDR2 (germline): SGHRS, YFSETQ. The CDR3 consists of 17 residues. The CDR3 here is CASSLVAGGGYGTEAFF. DNA of the CDR3: TGCGCCAGCAGCTTGGTTGCGGGGGGAGGGTATGGCACTGAAGCTTTCTTT.

The table lists this clone with a few counts. The chain combines TRBV11-2 with TRBJ2-7; D is uncertain. Germline CDR1 and CDR2: SGHAT and FQNNGV. This CDR3 region has 14 residues. The V gene lost 2 bases and the J gene lost 3 bases, with 11 bases spanning the gap. The CDR3 DNA sequence: TGTGCCAGCAGCTTACCGGGTCCTAGCTACGAGCAGTACTTC. This encodes CASSLPGPSYEQYF.

The chain joins TRBV28 to TRBJ2-1, with 8 bases lining up with TRBD1. This CDR3 has 17 amino acids. Germline assignment: CDR1 MDHEN and CDR2 SYDVKM. The ends lost 2 bases at V and 5 bases at J; junction bases unmatched: 11. The CDR3 reads CASSLGDRRDFNNEQFF. CDR3 bases: TGTGCCAGCAGTTTAGGGGACAGGAGGGACTTCAACAATGAGCAGTTCTTC.

The genes are TRBV28 and TRBJ1-5; possibly TRBD1 for D (6 bases). The ends were cut back, 4 bases at V and 3 bases at J, with 16 bases in the middle. The CDR3 has 16 residues. CDR1 is MDHEN, CDR2 SYDVKM, per germline. CDR3 DNA sequence: TGTGCCAGCAGTTGGGGGACAAAATACGACAATCAGCCCCAGCATTTT. As protein: CASSWGTKYDNQPQHF.

The V gene is TRBV4-1, the J gene TRBJ2-2; 13 bases fit TRBD2. The CDR3 runs to 20 residues. Germline V gene sequence: CDR1 MGHRA, CDR2 YSYEKL. After removal of 4 bases from V and 7 bases from J, the junction contained 18 bases not matched to a gene. The CDR3 loop reads CASSLRPFGTSGRADGELFF. Here the CDR3 DNA reads TGCGCCAGCAGCCTCAGGCCCTTTGGAACTAGCGGGAGGGCCGACGGGGAGCTGTTTTTT.

In DNA form, the CDR3 reads TGTGCCAGCACTCTCAGGGGGCGCGAGCAGTTCTTC. Protein sequence: CASTLRGREQFF. This chain links TRBV28 with TRBJ2-1, with TRBD1 matching over 8 bases. The CDR3 loop spans 12 amino acids. The germline gives CDR1 MDHEN, CDR2 SYDVKM. J gave up 10 bases and V 7 bases, and 6 bases lay outside the gene matches.

The count of this clone is one. The chain carries TRBV18 and TRBJ2-1, with unresolved D. Germline lookup yields CDR1 KGHSH and CDR2 LQKENI. The CDR3 is made up of 14 amino acids. Trimming stripped 6 bases from V and 3 bases from J, with 12 bases between. The CDR3 sequence is CASSPTRIYNEQFF. Written as DNA, the CDR3 is TGTGCCAGCTCGCCGACTCGAATCTACAATGAGCAGTTCTTC.